This T cell receptor (beta chain) was recorded in a study of cytomegalovirus exposure and HLA in healthy donors. Study-level results: Rarity characterized most TCR sequences, yet some public TCRs appeared in many donors.

The length of the CDR3 is 13 residues. CDR1 is MNHEY, CDR2 SVGAGI, per germline. V gave up 4 bases and J gave up 4 bases, with 8 bases separating them. This clone came up a few times. What it binds is not known. The study ran its PCR with 60 Vbeta and 13 Jbeta primers. Assay used: immunoSEQ multiplex PCR; TCRdb lists only in-frame clones, some missing. The sample has 100,000 to 150,000 clones, approximately 85% seen once. This clonotype was sampled from a woman aged 45-59 years in good health and CMV-seropositive. Sequenced input: PBMCs. The V gene is TRBV6-5, the J gene TRBJ1-5; tentatively, D is TRBD1 (5 bases). This chain's CDR3 is CASSSRENQPQHF. Written as DNA, the CDR3 is TGTGCCAGCAGTTCCAGGGAAAATCAGCCCCAGCATTTT.